This TCR beta chain originates from a study of blood T cell repertoires in COVID-19. Authors' analysis steps: For nucleated cells, counts were estimated from reference gene primer amplification. Using immunoSEQ multiplex PCR, the repertoire was profiled, and TCRdb retains in-frame clones only, with some absent. V, J and clone size derive from that table, while D and trimming were established from the DNA sequence. The repertoire holds hundreds of thousands of clones, about 86% seen once, with over 1.3% in the top ten. This clone showed up just once. Material for sequencing was peripheral blood. This receptor was obtained from a man of 80 years or more with acute or convalescent COVID-19.

The chain's CDR3 is CASSITEGAEAFF. In nucleotides, the CDR3 is TGTGCCAGCAGCATCACAGAGGGCGCTGAAGCTTTCTTT. The genes are TRBV7-2 and TRBJ1-1; D gene unclear. Per the germline V gene, CDR1 is SGHTA and CDR2 is FQGNSA. Between the trimmed V and J ends, which lost 5 bases and 6 bases, there was a span of 13 bases. This CDR3 comprises 13 residues. Variable domain in full (rest from reference TRBV7-2 and TRBJ1-1): GAGVSQSPSNKVTEKGKDVELRCDPISGHTALYWYRQSLGQGLEFLIYFQGNSAPDKSGLPSDRFSAERTGGSVSTLTIQRTQQEDSAVYLCASSITEGAEAFFGQGTRLTVV.